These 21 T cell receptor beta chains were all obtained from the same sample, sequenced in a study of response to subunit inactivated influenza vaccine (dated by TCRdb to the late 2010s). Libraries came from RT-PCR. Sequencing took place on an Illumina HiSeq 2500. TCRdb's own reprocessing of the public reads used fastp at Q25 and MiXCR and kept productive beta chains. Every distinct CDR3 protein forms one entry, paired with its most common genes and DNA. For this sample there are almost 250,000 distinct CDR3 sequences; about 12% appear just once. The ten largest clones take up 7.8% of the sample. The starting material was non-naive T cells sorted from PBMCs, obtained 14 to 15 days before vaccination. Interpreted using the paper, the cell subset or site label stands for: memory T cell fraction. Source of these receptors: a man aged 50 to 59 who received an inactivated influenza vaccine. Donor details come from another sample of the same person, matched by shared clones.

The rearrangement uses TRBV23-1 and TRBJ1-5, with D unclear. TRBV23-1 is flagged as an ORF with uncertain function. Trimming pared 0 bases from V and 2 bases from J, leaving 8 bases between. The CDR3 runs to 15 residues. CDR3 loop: CASSQSGSRNQPQHF. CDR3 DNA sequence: TGCGCCAGCAGTCAATCGGGGAGTCGCAATCAGCCCCAGCATTTT.

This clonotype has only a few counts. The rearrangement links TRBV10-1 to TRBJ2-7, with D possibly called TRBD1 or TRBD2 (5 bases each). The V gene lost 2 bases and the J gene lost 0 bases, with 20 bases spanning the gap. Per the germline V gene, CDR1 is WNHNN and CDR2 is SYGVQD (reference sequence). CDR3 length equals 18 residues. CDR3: CASSEGGSWAKSSYEQYF. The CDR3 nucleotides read TGCGCCAGCAGTGAGGGGGGTTCCTGGGCTAAAAGCTCCTACGAGCAGTACTTC.

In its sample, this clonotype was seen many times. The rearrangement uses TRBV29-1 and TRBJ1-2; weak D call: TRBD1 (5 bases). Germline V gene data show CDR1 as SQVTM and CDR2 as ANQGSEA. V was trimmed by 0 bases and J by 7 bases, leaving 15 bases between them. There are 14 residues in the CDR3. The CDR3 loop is CSVEEFATATGYTF. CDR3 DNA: TGCAGCGTTGAAGAATTCGCGACAGCCACTGGCTACACCTTC.

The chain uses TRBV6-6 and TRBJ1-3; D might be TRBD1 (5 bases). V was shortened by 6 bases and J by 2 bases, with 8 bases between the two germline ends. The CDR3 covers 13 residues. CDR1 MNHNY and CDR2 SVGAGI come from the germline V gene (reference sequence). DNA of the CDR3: TGTGCCAGCAGCGAGACAGCTGGAAACACCATATATTTT. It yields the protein CASSETAGNTIYF.

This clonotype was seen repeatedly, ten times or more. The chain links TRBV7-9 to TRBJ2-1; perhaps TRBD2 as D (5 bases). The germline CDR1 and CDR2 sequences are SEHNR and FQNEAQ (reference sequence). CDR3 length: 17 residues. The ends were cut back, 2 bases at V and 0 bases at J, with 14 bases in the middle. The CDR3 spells CASSLTKRSSSYNEQFF. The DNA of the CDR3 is TGTGCCAGCAGCTTAACCAAGCGGTCTAGCTCCTACAATGAGCAGTTCTTC.

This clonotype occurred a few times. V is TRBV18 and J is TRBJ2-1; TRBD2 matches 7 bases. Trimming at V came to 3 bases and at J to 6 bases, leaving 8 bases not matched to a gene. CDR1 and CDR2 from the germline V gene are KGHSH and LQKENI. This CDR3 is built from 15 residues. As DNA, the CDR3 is TGTGCCAGCTCACCTCGGCGGGAGCTGCTCAATGAGCAGTTCTTC. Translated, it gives CASSPRRELLNEQFF.

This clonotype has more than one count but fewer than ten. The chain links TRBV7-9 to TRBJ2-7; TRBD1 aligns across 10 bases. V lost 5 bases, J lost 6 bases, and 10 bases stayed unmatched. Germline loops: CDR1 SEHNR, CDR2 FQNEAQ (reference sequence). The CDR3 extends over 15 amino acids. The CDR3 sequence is CASSNPGTGAFEQYF. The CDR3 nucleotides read TGTGCCAGCAGCAACCCCGGGACAGGGGCCTTCGAGCAGTACTTC. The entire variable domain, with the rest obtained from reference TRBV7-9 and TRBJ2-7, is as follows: DTGVSQNPRHKITKRGQNVTFRCDPISEHNRLYWYRQTLGQGPEFLTYFQNEAQLEKSRLLSDRFSAERPKGSFSTLEIQRTEQGDSAMYLCASSNPGTGAFEQYFGPGTRLTVT.

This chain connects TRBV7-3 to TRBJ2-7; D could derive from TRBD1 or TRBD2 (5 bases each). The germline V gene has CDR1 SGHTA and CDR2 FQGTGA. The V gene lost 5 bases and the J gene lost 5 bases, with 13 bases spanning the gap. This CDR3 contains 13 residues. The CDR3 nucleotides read TGTGCCAGCAGCCCCGGGACGGGACACGAGCAGTACTTC. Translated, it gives CASSPGTGHEQYF.

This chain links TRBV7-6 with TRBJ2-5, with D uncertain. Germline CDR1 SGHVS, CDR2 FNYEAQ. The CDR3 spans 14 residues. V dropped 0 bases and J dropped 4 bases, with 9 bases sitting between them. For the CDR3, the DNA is TGTGCCAGCAGCTTAGCAGGGAATGGAGAGACCCAGTACTTC. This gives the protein CASSLAGNGETQYF.

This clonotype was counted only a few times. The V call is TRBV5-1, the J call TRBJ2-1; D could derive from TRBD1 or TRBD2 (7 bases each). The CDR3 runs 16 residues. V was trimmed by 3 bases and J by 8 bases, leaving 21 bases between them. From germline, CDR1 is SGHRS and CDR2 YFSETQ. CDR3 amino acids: CASSSFQGGAGDEQFF. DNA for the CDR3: TGCGCCAGCAGCTCCTTCCAGGGGGGGGCCGGGGATGAGCAGTTCTTC.

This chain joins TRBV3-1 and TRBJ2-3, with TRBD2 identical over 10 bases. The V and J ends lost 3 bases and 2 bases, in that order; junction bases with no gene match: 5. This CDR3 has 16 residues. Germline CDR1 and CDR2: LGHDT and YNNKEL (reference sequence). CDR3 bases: TGTGCCAGCAGCCAGTGGCTAGCGGGAGTCACAGATACGCAGTATTTT. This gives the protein CASSQWLAGVTDTQYF.

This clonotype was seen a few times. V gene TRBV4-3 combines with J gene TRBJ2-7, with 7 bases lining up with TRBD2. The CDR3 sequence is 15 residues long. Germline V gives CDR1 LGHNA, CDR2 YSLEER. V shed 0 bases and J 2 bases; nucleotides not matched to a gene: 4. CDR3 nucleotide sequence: TGCGCCAGCAGCCAAGAAAAGCGGGGTACCTACGAGCAGTACTTC. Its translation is CASSQEKRGTYEQYF.

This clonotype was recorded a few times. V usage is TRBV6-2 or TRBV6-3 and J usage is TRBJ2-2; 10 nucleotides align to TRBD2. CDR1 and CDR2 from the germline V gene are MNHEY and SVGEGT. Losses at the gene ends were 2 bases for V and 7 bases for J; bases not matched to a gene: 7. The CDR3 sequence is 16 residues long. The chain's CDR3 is CASSYRLAGEGGELFF. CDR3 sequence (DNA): TGTGCCAGCAGTTACCGGCTAGCGGGAGAGGGCGGGGAGCTGTTTTTT.

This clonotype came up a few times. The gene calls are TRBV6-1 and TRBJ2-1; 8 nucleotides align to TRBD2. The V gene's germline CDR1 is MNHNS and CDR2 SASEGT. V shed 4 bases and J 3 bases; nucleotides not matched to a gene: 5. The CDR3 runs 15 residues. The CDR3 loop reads CASSVAGRSYNEQFF. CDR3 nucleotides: TGTGCCAGCAGTGTAGCGGGAAGGAGCTACAATGAGCAGTTCTTC.

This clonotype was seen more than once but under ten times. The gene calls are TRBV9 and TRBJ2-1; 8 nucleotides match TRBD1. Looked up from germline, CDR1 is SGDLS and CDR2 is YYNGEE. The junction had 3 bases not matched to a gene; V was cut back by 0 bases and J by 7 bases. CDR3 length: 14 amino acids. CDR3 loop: CASSVDRGRNEQFF. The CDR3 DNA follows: TGTGCCAGCAGCGTAGACAGGGGGAGGAATGAGCAGTTCTTC.

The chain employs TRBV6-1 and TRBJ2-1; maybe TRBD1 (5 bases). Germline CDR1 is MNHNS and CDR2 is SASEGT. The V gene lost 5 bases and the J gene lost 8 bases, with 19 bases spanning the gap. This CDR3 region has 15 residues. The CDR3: CASSQRGGRVYEQFF. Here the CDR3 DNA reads TGTGCCAGCAGTCAAAGGGGCGGCAGGGTTTATGAGCAGTTCTTC.

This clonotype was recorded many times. The CDR3 here is CASSRTGTGSYNEQFF. The CDR3 bases are TGTGCCAGCAGTCGTACCGGGACAGGGAGCTACAATGAGCAGTTCTTC. The rearrangement links TRBV12-3 or TRBV12-4 to TRBJ2-1; TRBD1 matches 9 bases. The V and J ends lost 5 bases and 3 bases, in that order; junction bases with no gene match: 8. This CDR3 is built from 16 residues.

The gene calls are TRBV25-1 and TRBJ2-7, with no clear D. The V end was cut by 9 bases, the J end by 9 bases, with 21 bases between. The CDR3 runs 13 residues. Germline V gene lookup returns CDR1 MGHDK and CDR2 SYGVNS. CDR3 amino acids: CARSTGLGFPQYF. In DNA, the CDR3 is TGTGCCAGGAGCACCGGGCTCGGATTCCCGCAGTACTTC.

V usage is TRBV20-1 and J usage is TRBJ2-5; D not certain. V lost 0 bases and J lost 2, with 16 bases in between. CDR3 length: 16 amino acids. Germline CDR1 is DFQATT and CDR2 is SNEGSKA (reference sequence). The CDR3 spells CSARDLLGGQQETQYF. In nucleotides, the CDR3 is TGCAGTGCTAGAGATCTGCTTGGCGGCCAACAAGAGACCCAGTACTTC.

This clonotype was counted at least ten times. In DNA form, the CDR3 reads TGTGCCAGCAGCCAGGGCCCCGGGACTAGCGGCTACGAGCAGTACTTC. It encodes CASSQGPGTSGYEQYF. The chain combines TRBV4-2 with TRBJ2-7, with TRBD2 matching over 11 bases. Looked up from germline, CDR1 is LGHNA and CDR2 is YNFKEQ. V lost 3 bases and J lost 3; bases outside the gene matches: 7. This CDR3 contains 16 residues.

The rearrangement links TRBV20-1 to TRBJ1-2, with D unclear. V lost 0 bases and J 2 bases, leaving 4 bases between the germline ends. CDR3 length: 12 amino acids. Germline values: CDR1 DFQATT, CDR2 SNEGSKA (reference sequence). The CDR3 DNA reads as TGCAGTGCTAGAGATAACAACTATGGCTACACCTTC. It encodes CSARDNNYGYTF.